The T cell receptor beta chain described here comes from a study of CXCR3-negative and CXCR3-positive naive CD8 T cells. About the study: There were around 140 million TRB reads altogether, and each library had about 1.5 +/- 0.3 million of them.

Germline-derived CDR1 and CDR2 are SQVTM and ANQGSEA. The length of the CDR3 is 16 residues. The authors made the TRB cDNA libraries by 5' RACE using UMI labels. TCRdb re-called the 5' RACE reads and catalogs CDR3 proteins one per entry, DNA excluded. This sample's table has 100,000 or so distinct CDR3 sequences. Study findings and constraints: Researchers report that CXCR3-positive naive cells carry more hydrophobic TRB CDR3s than CXCR3-negative naive cells. Diversity in memory CD8+ cells fell much lower than the comparably high levels seen in both naive subsets.

Every individual CD8+ T cell subset underwent sorting in triplicate at 330,000 or so cells apiece. Comments on this clonotype: Its antigen is currently unknown.

The receptor was derived from a human donor in good health. Some clones in this sample may be carry-over from other donors' samples. The V and J genes are TRBV29-1 and TRBJ2-2; TCRdb outputs TRBD2, but without DNA this stays unchecked. Source material: naive CXCR3+ CD8+ T cells from blood. The sample's subset: CD45RO-CCR7+CD27+CD95- naive CD8+ T cells expressing CXCR3 (TNR3+). CDR3 amino acids: CSVALAGELGTGELFF.